The 30 T cell receptor beta chains below come from one sample, sequenced in a study of T cells in Graves' hyperthyroidism and ophthalmopathy. There were TCR beta CDR3 regions amplified from RNA transcripts. The primer set for the first-round RT-PCR of the TCR CDR3 was HTBI. TCRdb called the multiplex PCR reads again in MiXCR, with one record for every CDR3 protein. The sample includes some 380,000 distinct CDR3 sequences, around an eighth seen only once; the top ten take less than 25%. Sequencing was done on a sample of blood. The receptor set was obtained from a man aged 30 to 39 with Graves' hyperthyroidism that later progressed to Graves' ophthalmopathy.

The gene calls are TRBV11-1 and TRBJ2-7; no definite D call. This CDR3 has 11 amino acids. The V end was cut by 4 bases, the J end by 5 bases, with 6 bases between. Germline V gene data show CDR1 as SGHAT and CDR2 as FQDESV (reference sequence). The CDR3 nucleotides are TGTGCCAGCAGCTCCCATGACGAGCAGTACTTC. This encodes CASSSHDEQYF.

In its sample, this clonotype was seen a few times. The chain has TRBV6-2 or TRBV6-3 and TRBJ1-2; D not resolved. The germline CDR1 and CDR2 sequences are MNHEY and SVGEGT. V was pared by 2 bases and J by 4 bases, with 11 bases between. This CDR3 region has 14 residues. The CDR3 here is CASSYEGGVYGYTF. CDR3 in DNA: TGTGCCAGCAGTTACGAGGGAGGCGTCTATGGCTACACCTTC.

The chain is built from TRBV14 and TRBJ1-6; D is ambiguous. Deletions cut 0 bases from V and 4 bases from J, with 7 bases between. This CDR3 spans 15 amino acids. Germline CDR1 is SGHDN and CDR2 is FVKESK. The CDR3 DNA is TGTGCCAGCAGCCAAGATGGACGGTATAATTCACCCCTCCACTTT. Its protein product is CASSQDGRYNSPLHF.

This clonotype was found many times. This rearrangement joins TRBV11-1 to TRBJ1-1; D is undetermined. Germline V gene data show CDR1 as SGHAT and CDR2 as FQDESV (reference sequence). V dropped 3 bases and J dropped 2 bases, with 16 bases sitting between them. This CDR3 has 16 amino acids. CDR3 DNA sequence: TGTGCCAGCAGCTTTTCTATTGGTCTAAAAAACACTGAAGCTTTCTTT. Its translation: CASSFSIGLKNTEAFF.

The chain joins TRBV19 to TRBJ1-1, with a tentative D call TRBD1 (5 bases). The CDR3 length is 17 residues. V shed 3 bases and J shed 1 base, with 18 bases lying between them. The germline V gene encodes CDR1 LNHDA and CDR2 SQIVND (reference sequence). CDR3 in amino acids: CASSIQVGGTANTEAFF. DNA for the CDR3: TGTGCCAGTAGTATTCAGGTCGGGGGGACTGCGAACACTGAAGCTTTCTTT.

In its sample, this clonotype was seen many times. The CDR3 sequence is CSARRQLQYNSPLHF. For the CDR3, the DNA is TGCAGTGCTCGTAGACAGCTCCAATATAATTCACCCCTCCACTTT. The chain joins TRBV20-1 to TRBJ1-6, with D tentatively TRBD1 (5 bases). Germline V gene lookup returns CDR1 DFQATT and CDR2 SNEGSKA (reference sequence). The CDR3 extends over 15 amino acids. Between the trimmed V and J ends, which lost 5 bases and 4 bases, there was a span of 15 bases.

This clonotype was counted between two and nine times. This chain uses TRBV30 with TRBJ1-5; TRBD1 is a possible D gene (5 bases). The ends were cut back, 1 base at V and 1 base at J, with 11 bases in the middle. This CDR3 comprises 15 residues. Germline V CDR1 and CDR2: GTSNPN, SVGIG (reference sequence). This CDR3 reads CAWSGSGRSNQPQHF. DNA of the CDR3: TGTGCCTGGAGTGGATCGGGACGGAGCAATCAGCCCCAGCATTTT.

This clonotype was picked up many times. This chain uses TRBV7-6 with TRBJ2-7; tentative D call: TRBD1 (5 bases). Trimming stripped 5 bases from V and 6 bases from J, with 20 bases between. The CDR3 loop spans 15 amino acids. In germline, CDR1 is SGHVS, CDR2 FNYEAQ. CDR3 bases: TGTGCCAGCAGCCCCCAAAGGGGTGATACCGGCGAGCAGTACTTC. It codes for CASSPQRGDTGEQYF.

The genes are TRBV5-5 and TRBJ1-1, with 7 bases that match TRBD1. The CDR3 loop spans 16 amino acids. Germline CDR1 SGHKS, CDR2 YYEKEE (reference sequence). Losses at the gene ends were 5 bases for V and 1 base for J; bases not matched to a gene: 11. The DNA of the CDR3 is TGTGCCAGCAGGTTAACACCGGGACAGCGGAACACTGAAGCTTTCTTT. It encodes CASRLTPGQRNTEAFF.

Ten or more counts support this clonotype. This chain joins TRBV6-1 and TRBJ1-1, with 7 bases fitting TRBD1. CDR1 MNHNS and CDR2 SASEGT come from the germline V gene. J was trimmed by 1 base and V by 8 bases; bases with no gene match: 10. The CDR3 has 15 amino acids. This CDR3 is CASGESGTENTEAFF. In DNA form, the CDR3 reads TGTGCCAGCGGGGAATCCGGGACAGAGAACACTGAAGCTTTCTTT.

This clonotype was detected only a few times. The chain couples TRBV6-1 to TRBJ2-7; a weak D match, TRBD1 (6 bases). This CDR3 region has 15 residues. Trimming removed 6 bases from V and 1 base from J, with 16 bases in between. Germline V gene data show CDR1 as MNHNS and CDR2 as SASEGT. The CDR3 coding sequence is TGTGCCAGCAGGGATCCAGGGGCGAGATCCTACGAGCAGTACTTC. Residues: CASRDPGARSYEQYF.

In its sample, this clonotype was seen many times. V gene TRBV28 combines with J gene TRBJ1-4; D is possibly TRBD1 (5 bases). Germline CDR1 is MDHEN and CDR2 is SYDVKM. Trimming removed 8 bases from V and 9 bases from J, with 13 bases in between. The CDR3 runs to 12 residues. The CDR3 coding sequence is TGTGCCAGCGCCATTGTGGGACAAAAACTGTTTTTT. Translated, it gives CASAIVGQKLFF.

This clonotype was observed at least ten times. The rearrangement links TRBV6-1 to TRBJ2-2; 11 bases are shared with TRBD2. Germline CDR1 and CDR2: MNHNS and SASEGT. V lost 10 bases and J lost 6; bases outside the gene matches: 7. The CDR3 is made up of 14 amino acids. The CDR3 DNA reads TGTGCCATCTATAGCGGGGGGGCCGCCGGGGAGCTGTTTTTT. Its translation is CAIYSGGAAGELFF.

The rearrangement uses TRBV20-1 and TRBJ2-1, with TRBD2 matching 7 bases. Germline CDR1 DFQATT, CDR2 SNEGSKA (reference sequence). The CDR3 is 17 amino acids. Germline trimming cut 4 bases from V and 0 bases from J; bases unmatched to any gene: 12. CDR3: CSAKIPPRGGSYNEQFF. CDR3 nucleotide sequence: TGCAGTGCTAAGATTCCCCCGCGCGGGGGCTCCTACAATGAGCAGTTCTTC.

Note on this clonotype: A much larger clone sits a single nucleotide away, making a read error possible. The genes are TRBV20-1 and TRBJ2-3; D not resolved. The CDR3 contains 11 residues. From germline, CDR1 is DFQATT and CDR2 SNEGSKA (reference sequence). The CDR3 sequence: CSATSPDTRYF. CDR3 sequence (DNA): TGCAGTGCTACCAGTCCAGATACGCGGTATTTT.

The table lists this clonotype with many counts. This rearrangement joins TRBV2 to TRBJ1-5; perhaps TRBD1 as D (6 bases). V lost 7 bases and J lost 4, with 14 bases in between. The CDR3 spans 14 residues. Germline lookup yields CDR1 SNHLY and CDR2 FYNNEI. CDR3: CASTEGQGNQPQHF. Written as DNA, the CDR3 is TGTGCCAGCACCGAGGGGCAGGGGAATCAGCCCCAGCATTTT. The full variable domain, completed using reference TRBV2 and TRBJ1-5, is EPEVTQTPSHQVTQMGQEVILRCVPISNHLYFYWYRQILGQKVEFLVSFYNNEISEKSEIFDDQFSVERPDGSNFTLKIRSTKLEDSAMYFCASTEGQGNQPQHFGDGTRLSIL.

This clonotype was found a few times. The chain links TRBV18 to TRBJ2-7; 8 bases fit TRBD1. There are 16 residues in the CDR3. Per the germline V gene, CDR1 is KGHSH and CDR2 is LQKENI. The junction had 7 bases not matched to a gene; V was cut back by 3 bases and J by 0 bases. Written as DNA, the CDR3 is TGTGCCAGCTCACCTCGATCCGGGACAGGCTCCTACGAGCAGTACTTC. This codes for CASSPRSGTGSYEQYF.

Ten or more counts support this clonotype. Written as DNA, the CDR3 is TGTGCCAGCAGCTTAGATCTCAGTGGGGTCTATGGCTACACCTTC. This encodes CASSLDLSGVYGYTF. This rearrangement joins TRBV11-2 to TRBJ1-2, with D unclear. This CDR3 has 15 residues. V lost 0 bases and J lost 4, with 12 bases in between. Germline V lookup: CDR1 SGHAT, CDR2 FQNNGV. Full variable domain (remainder filled in from reference TRBV11-2 and TRBJ1-2): EAGVAQSPRYKIIEKRQSVAFWCNPISGHATLYWYQQILGQGPKLLIQFQNNGVVDDSQLPKDRFSAERLKGVDSTLKIQPAKLEDSAVYLCASSLDLSGVYGYTFGSGTRLTVV.

This clonotype turned up a few times. The rearrangement links TRBV19 to TRBJ1-5; possible D gene TRBD1, 6 bases. Trimming left V 2 bases short and J 5 bases short, with 13 bases between. The CDR3 has 15 residues. The germline CDR1 and CDR2 sequences are LNHDA and SQIVND (reference sequence). CDR3 loop: CASSIWGQVHQPQHF. DNA of the CDR3: TGTGCCAGTAGTATATGGGGGCAGGTTCATCAGCCCCAGCATTTT.

This clonotype was seen a handful of times. V gene TRBV19 combines with J gene TRBJ2-1; 7 bases match TRBD1. CDR1 is LNHDA and CDR2 is SQIVND in the germline V gene (reference sequence). This CDR3 comprises 13 residues. The J segment lost 8 bases and the V segment lost 1 base, leaving 2 bases of the junction unmatched. CDR3 in amino acids: CASSIAQGDEQFF. The CDR3, as DNA: TGTGCCAGTAGTATAGCTCAGGGGGATGAGCAGTTCTTC.

The chain joins TRBV9 to TRBJ2-3; 10 bases agree with TRBD2. CDR3 length equals 16 residues. Germline-derived CDR1 and CDR2 are SGDLS and YYNGEE. The V gene end was trimmed by 0 bases and the J gene end by 5 bases; junction bases not matched to a gene: 6. CDR3 DNA sequence: TGTGCCAGCAGCGTAGAGGCTAGCGGGGGTGGAGATACGCAGTATTTT. Residues: CASSVEASGGGDTQYF.

The table lists this clonotype with many counts. This sequence joins TRBV11-2 and TRBJ1-4; D is unclear. The V end was cut by 1 base, the J end by 6 bases, with 3 bases between. The CDR3 loop spans 12 amino acids. Germline V gene sequence: CDR1 SGHAT, CDR2 FQNNGV. The chain's CDR3 is CASSLADEKLFF. The DNA for the CDR3 is TGTGCCAGCAGCTTAGCGGATGAAAAACTGTTTTTT.

In this sample, this clonotype turned up many times. This sequence joins TRBV12-3 or TRBV12-4 and TRBJ2-7; either TRBD1 or TRBD2 may fit D (5 bases each). This CDR3 has 15 residues. Trimming left V 2 bases short and J 0 bases short, with 11 bases between. CDR3 residues: CASSLSAGSSYEQYF. The DNA for the CDR3 is TGTGCCAGCAGTTTATCGGCAGGGAGCTCCTACGAGCAGTACTTC.

There are many counts of this clonotype. This CDR3 is CASSLPIQNEQFF. CDR3 nucleotide sequence: TGTGCCAGCAGTTTACCTATTCAGAATGAGCAGTTCTTC. The chain carries TRBV28 and TRBJ2-1; D gene uncertain. The CDR3 extends over 13 amino acids. Germline V CDR1 and CDR2: MDHEN, SYDVKM. Trimming cost V 2 bases and J 7 bases, with 9 bases left between them.

The chain has TRBV5-5 and TRBJ1-4; D not resolved. The CDR3 is 14 amino acids. Germline-derived CDR1 and CDR2 are SGHKS and YYEKEE (reference sequence). Deletions cut 4 bases from V and 8 bases from J, with 15 bases between. CDR3 nucleotide sequence: TGTGCCAGCAGCCATTACCGGGCCCCCGAAAAACTGTTTTTT. The encoded protein is CASSHYRAPEKLFF.

The sample holds a few counts of this clonotype. V gene TRBV7-9 combines with J gene TRBJ2-1; 7 bases are a match to TRBD2. CDR3 length: 17 residues. The germline gives CDR1 SEHNR, CDR2 FQNEAQ (reference sequence). The trim removed 7 bases at V and 0 bases at J, leaving 12 bases unmatched. The CDR3 protein is CASTPDWRGSSYNEQFF. The CDR3 region has the DNA TGTGCCAGCACCCCGGATTGGCGGGGGAGCTCCTACAATGAGCAGTTCTTC.

The chain is built from TRBV4-2 and TRBJ1-4; D is unclear. V was cut by 2 bases and J by 3 bases, with 13 bases left in between. Germline V gene data show CDR1 as LGHNA and CDR2 as YNFKEQ. The CDR3 extends over 16 amino acids. CDR3: CASSQWTIDPNEKLFF. Written as DNA, the CDR3 is TGTGCCAGCAGCCAATGGACTATCGACCCTAATGAAAAACTGTTTTTT.

This clonotype was observed at least ten times. V is TRBV28 and J is TRBJ1-1; tentatively, D is TRBD1 (5 bases). This CDR3 region has 14 residues. Germline CDR1 and CDR2: MDHEN and SYDVKM. V dropped 5 bases and J dropped 4 bases, with 14 bases sitting between them. CDR3 coding DNA: TGTGCCAGCAGTACCAGCGGGGCGAGCACTGAAGCTTTCTTT. Protein product: CASSTSGASTEAFF.

For the CDR3, the DNA is TGTGCCAGCAGTCGGGACAGGGCAAGGGAGACCCAGTACTTC. Protein sequence: CASSRDRARETQYF. V gene TRBV3-1 combines with J gene TRBJ2-5, with TRBD1 matching 9 bases. The CDR3 is 14 amino acids. The germline V gene encodes CDR1 LGHDT and CDR2 YNNKEL (reference sequence). Germline trimming cut 6 bases from V and 5 bases from J; bases unmatched to any gene: 7.

V gene TRBV9 combines with J gene TRBJ2-5; D is ambiguous. Trimming took off 0 bases at V and 11 bases at J, with 17 bases between the two ends. The V gene's germline CDR1 is SGDLS and CDR2 YYNGEE. The CDR3 has 14 amino acids. The CDR3: CASSVGVMTIGQYF. The CDR3 nucleotides are TGTGCCAGCAGCGTAGGGGTAATGACAATCGGACAGTACTTC.